The clone carrying this T cell receptor (beta chain) came up many times. Its antigen is undetermined. The record originates from a study of T-cell reconstitution after alpha-beta-depleted transplantation in children. Study-level points and caveats: Several hundred graft clones that had expanded were reportedly the source of alpha-beta T cells about two months after transplant.

V lost 2 bases, J lost 6 bases, and 8 bases stayed unmatched. Germline CDR1 and CDR2: MNHEY and SMNVEV (reference sequence). The CDR3 runs to 15 residues. For TCRbeta, the library was prepared with unique molecular identifiers. Each CDR3 protein gets one entry after TCRdb re-called the PCR reads with MiXCR. The sample holds hundreds of thousands of distinct CDR3 sequences, around 13% seen once. The specimen was PBMCs, collected before TCRalphabeta/CD19-depleted stem cell transplant. The rearrangement uses TRBV27 and TRBJ2-3, with TRBD2 matching 7 bases. The TCR originated in a girl aged 2 to 9 with congenital amegakaryocytic thrombocytopenia, due to receive a stem cell transplant. The CDR3 bases are TGTGCCAGCAGTTTAAGGGCGACTAGCTTTGATACGCAGTATTTT. Its protein is CASSLRATSFDTQYF.